The subject of this entry is one T cell receptor (beta chain). V lost 6 bases and J lost 1; bases outside the gene matches: 4. This CDR3 has 15 residues. In germline, CDR1 is SGHTA, CDR2 FQGTGA. Under the authors' procedure: Reference gene primer amplification yielded estimated nucleated cell counts. Using immunoSEQ multiplex PCR, the repertoire was profiled, and TCRdb retains in-frame clones only, with some absent. V and J calls and clone size are copied from that table; D and trimming were computed from the DNA. The repertoire holds 200,000 or so clones, with almost 90% as singletons. This sample was taken from a study of blood T cell repertoires in COVID-19. At the level of the study: Collection of acute and convalescent COVID-19 samples took place in the United States, Italy and Spain.

This chain links TRBV7-3 with TRBJ2-1; 9 bases agree with TRBD1. Input material: peripheral blood. This TCR derives from a woman aged 60-75 years with acute or convalescent COVID-19. CDR3 in DNA: TGTGCCAGCAGGGGGACAGGGAGTTCCTACAATGAGCAGTTCTTC. Protein sequence: CASRGTGSSYNEQFF.